Below are 11 T cell receptor beta chains sequenced from a single sample in a study of CD8+ T cells in alopecia areata. The authors extracted RNA and reverse transcribed it into cDNA as the sequencing template. Using immunoSEQ multiplex PCR, the repertoire was profiled, and TCRdb retains in-frame clones only, with some absent. The profile covers roughly 200,000 clones, with about 56% appearing a single time and approximately 4.9% taken by the ten largest. Sequenced input: CD8+ T cells sorted from blood. These receptors were obtained from a human donor in good health.

The chain couples TRBV6-6 to TRBJ2-7; D not certain. CDR3 size: 14 residues. Trimming stripped 1 base from V and 2 bases from J, with 9 bases between. Germline assignment: CDR1 MNHNY and CDR2 SVGAGI (reference sequence). The CDR3: CASSYLTVTYEQYF. The DNA for the CDR3 is TGTGCCAGCAGTTACTTGACTGTAACCTACGAGCAGTACTTC.

V usage is TRBV2 and J usage is TRBJ2-5; the D gene could be TRBD1 or TRBD2 (5 bases each). The V end was cut by 4 bases, the J end by 2 bases, with 17 bases between. Germline CDR1 and CDR2: SNHLY and FYNNEI. The CDR3 contains 16 residues. Written as DNA, the CDR3 is TGTGCCAGCAGTGTGGGGGTACCGGAGGAACAAGAGACCCAGTACTTC. It encodes CASSVGVPEEQETQYF.

The sample holds one count of this clone. V gene TRBV30 combines with J gene TRBJ1-2; a weak D match, TRBD1 (5 bases). V lost 7 bases and J lost 2, with 8 bases in between. Germline V gene lookup returns CDR1 GTSNPN and CDR2 SVGIG (reference sequence). The CDR3 covers 11 residues. This CDR3 is CASAGNYGYTF. CDR3 DNA sequence: TGTGCCTCCGCAGGGAACTATGGCTACACCTTC. The whole variable domain, remainder taken from reference TRBV30 and TRBJ1-2, is SQTIHQWPATLVQPVGSPLSLECTVEGTSNPNLYWYRQAAGRGLQLLFYSVGIGQISSEVPQNLSASRPQDRQFILSSKKLLLSDSGFYLCASAGNYGYTFGSGTRLTVV.

This rearrangement joins TRBV30 to TRBJ2-1; D possibly uses TRBD1 or TRBD2 (5 bases each). CDR3 length: 14 amino acids. Trimming left V 5 bases short and J 9 bases short, with 20 bases between. CDR1 and CDR2 from the germline V gene are GTSNPN and SVGIG (reference sequence). In DNA, the CDR3 is TGTGCCTGGGGCCCGGGACGGCTAAACAGTGAGCAGTTCTTC. This sequence encodes CAWGPGRLNSEQFF. Supplemented by reference TRBV30 and TRBJ2-1, the full variable domain reads SQTIHQWPATLVQPVGSPLSLECTVEGTSNPNLYWYRQAAGRGLQLLFYSVGIGQISSEVPQNLSASRPQDRQFILSSKKLLLSDSGFYLCAWGPGRLNSEQFFGPGTRLTVL.

This chain uses TRBV7-9 with TRBJ2-3; 7 nucleotides line up with TRBD2. The CDR3 runs to 14 residues. The germline gives CDR1 SEHNR, CDR2 FQNEAQ (reference sequence). The V and J ends lost 5 bases and 4 bases, in that order; junction bases with no gene match: 6. The CDR3 reads CASSLFRGADTQYF. CDR3 coding DNA: TGTGCCAGCAGCCTCTTCCGGGGGGCAGATACGCAGTATTTT.

The V call is TRBV5-1, the J call TRBJ2-3; tentatively, D is TRBD2 (6 bases). This CDR3 has 15 amino acids. Germline CDR1 reads SGHRS; CDR2 reads YFSETQ. With 2 bases removed from V and 4 bases from J, the gap between germline ends came to 14 bases. The CDR3 loop reads CASSLKQTGADTQYF. CDR3 nucleotides: TGCGCCAGCAGCTTAAAACAGACGGGAGCAGATACGCAGTATTTT.

The table lists this clone with a few counts. This chain joins TRBV13 and TRBJ2-7, with D perhaps matching TRBD1 (6 bases). V was trimmed by 9 bases and J by 1 base, leaving 13 bases between them. This CDR3 is built from 13 residues. CDR1 is PRHDT, CDR2 FYEKMQ, per germline (reference sequence). In DNA, the CDR3 is TGTGCCAGTCGACCAACAGGGTCCTACGAGCAGTACTTC. It is translated as CASRPTGSYEQYF.

V and J are TRBV9 and TRBJ2-2; D is unresolved. In germline, CDR1 is SGDLS, CDR2 YYNGEE. V was cut by 5 bases and J by 0 bases, with 23 bases left in between. The CDR3 has 19 residues. This chain's CDR3 is CASRVGQYYGASNTGELFF. CDR3 nucleotide sequence: TGTGCCAGCAGGGTCGGCCAATACTACGGAGCCTCGAACACCGGGGAGCTGTTTTTT. Together with reference TRBV9 and TRBJ2-2, the CDR3 gives the full variable domain: DSGVTQTPKHLITATGQRVTLRCSPRSGDLSVYWYQQSLDQGLQFLIQYYNGEERAKGNILERFSAQQFPDLHSELNLSSLELGDSALYFCASRVGQYYGASNTGELFFGEGSRLTVL.

V usage is TRBV30 and J usage is TRBJ2-7, with D perhaps TRBD1 or TRBD2 (5 bases each). The germline V gene has CDR1 GTSNPN and CDR2 SVGIG (reference sequence). Trimming shortened V by 3 bases and J by 3 bases, and 12 bases separated the two germline ends. This CDR3 has 13 residues. The CDR3 coding sequence is TGTGCCTGGAGCTGGGACGGCGGCTACGAGCAGTACTTC. Protein sequence: CAWSWDGGYEQYF.

This clone was picked up many times. The DNA for the CDR3 is TGTGCCAGCAGTCTGGACAATATCAATGAGCAGTTCTTC. It translates to CASSLDNINEQFF. The gene calls are TRBV6-6 and TRBJ2-1, with D perhaps TRBD1 (5 bases). Germline V gene sequence: CDR1 MNHNY, CDR2 SVGAGI (reference sequence). V was cut by 5 bases and J by 6 bases, with 11 bases left in between. The CDR3 spans 13 residues.

The chain uses TRBV2 and TRBJ2-1, with D tentatively TRBD2 (6 bases). CDR3 length: 13 residues. Trimming cost V 0 bases and J 14 bases, with 14 bases left between them. Germline V gene sequence: CDR1 SNHLY, CDR2 FYNNEI. The CDR3 protein is CASSEATWTNKFF. The CDR3 DNA reads TGTGCCAGCAGTGAAGCCACTTGGACTAATAAGTTCTTC.